Listed below are T cell receptor beta chains from one sample, sequenced in a study of memory CD4+ T cells and cytomegalovirus serostatus. Clones were read by immunoSEQ multiplex PCR, and TCRdb kept only the in-frame ones, dropping some. The table has some 52,000 clones, roughly 79% seen once. Sequenced: memory CD4+ T cells from blood. All receptors derive from an adult in good health and CMV-seronegative. CDR3s include the opening cysteine and the closing phenylalanine or tryptophan. The listing skips clone size in some rows; elsewhere it reads once, few, many or a size class.

v_gene: TRBV27; abundance: .; j_gene: TRBJ2-2; CDR3aa: CASTRGTVNTGELFF
v_gene: TRBV2; abundance: .; j_gene: TRBJ2-3; CDR3aa: CASSEPVRGGRSDTQYF
v_gene: TRBV7-9; abundance: .; j_gene: TRBJ2-4; CDR3aa: CASSLYQARQQNIQYF
v_gene: TRBV7-4; abundance: .; j_gene: TRBJ2-7; CDR3aa: CASSEGLAETEQYF
v_gene: TRBV5-8; abundance: .; j_gene: TRBJ1-2; CDR3aa: CASSLAQTNYGYTF
v_gene: TRBV29-1; abundance: .; j_gene: TRBJ1-2; CDR3aa: CSVEVDQGAIYGYTF
v_gene: TRBV27; abundance: .; j_gene: TRBJ1-5; CDR3aa: CASSGKASQPQHF
v_gene: TRBV5-4; abundance: .; j_gene: TRBJ1-2; CDR3aa: CASSFGQGTKADYGYTF
v_gene: TRBV10-3; abundance: .; j_gene: TRBJ1-5; CDR3aa: CAISAGLESNQPQHF
v_gene: TRBV5-6; abundance: .; j_gene: TRBJ2-3; CDR3aa: CASSSYTDRASTDTQYF
v_gene: TRBV15; abundance: .; j_gene: TRBJ2-7; CDR3aa: CATSRDLAGEQYF
v_gene: TRBV27; abundance: .; j_gene: TRBJ2-3; CDR3aa: CASGGTGRGNTQYF
v_gene: TRBV6-5; abundance: .; j_gene: TRBJ1-5; CDR3aa: CASKIQGGFNQPQHF
v_gene: TRBV7-2; abundance: .; j_gene: TRBJ1-5; CDR3aa: CASSFAGFPNQPQHF
v_gene: TRBV15; abundance: .; j_gene: TRBJ1-5; CDR3aa: CATSERVRGPQHF
v_gene: TRBV14; abundance: .; j_gene: TRBJ1-1; CDR3aa: CASSQLGQEAFF
v_gene: TRBV7-2; abundance: .; j_gene: TRBJ2-7; CDR3aa: CASSPRSGGYEQYF
v_gene: TRBV7-8; abundance: .; j_gene: TRBJ2-2; CDR3aa: CASSLAAGELFF
v_gene: TRBV28; abundance: .; j_gene: TRBJ1-2; CDR3aa: CASSLPGPGVNGYTF
v_gene: TRBV10-3; abundance: .; j_gene: TRBJ2-7; CDR3aa: CAISDKHGTPTEQYF
v_gene: TRBV27; abundance: .; j_gene: TRBJ1-1; CDR3aa: CASSLGRNTEAFF
v_gene: TRBV15; abundance: .; j_gene: TRBJ1-2; CDR3aa: CATSGDSLDYGYTF
v_gene: TRBV28; abundance: .; j_gene: TRBJ1-1; CDR3aa: CASTTYGGTEAFF
v_gene: TRBV4-3; abundance: .; j_gene: TRBJ1-2; CDR3aa: CASSQDSTGDYGYTF
v_gene: TRBV16; abundance: .; j_gene: TRBJ2-7; CDR3aa: CASSQSIGVRQYF
v_gene: TRBV18; abundance: once; j_gene: TRBJ1-3; CDR3aa: CASSPFSGPRTGSGNTIYF
v_gene: TRBV27; abundance: .; j_gene: TRBJ1-5; CDR3aa: CASSLQGWGNQPQHF
v_gene: TRBV18; abundance: few; j_gene: TRBJ1-1; CDR3aa: CASSPQAGGGTEAFF
v_gene: TRBV5-6; abundance: .; j_gene: TRBJ1-1; CDR3aa: CASSFPGPFGVDTEAFF
v_gene: TRBV7-9; abundance: few; j_gene: TRBJ2-1; CDR3aa: CASSLPWGTGLPSYNEQFF
v_gene: TRBV7-6; abundance: .; j_gene: TRBJ2-1; CDR3aa: CASSPGGSGRASNEQFF
v_gene: TRBV5-6; abundance: .; j_gene: TRBJ1-1; CDR3aa: CASSKKQGNTEAFF
v_gene: TRBV7-2; abundance: .; j_gene: TRBJ2-2; CDR3aa: CASSLGGTGNTGELFF
v_gene: TRBV28; abundance: .; j_gene: TRBJ1-5; CDR3aa: CASSLYNRVGQPQHF
v_gene: TRBV28; abundance: .; j_gene: TRBJ1-3; CDR3aa: CASSLIWGRNTIYF
v_gene: TRBV7-9; abundance: .; j_gene: TRBJ1-1; CDR3aa: CASSYTGLARFEAFF
v_gene: TRBV6-1; abundance: once; j_gene: TRBJ2-7; CDR3aa: CASSEPVRGGPHEQYF
v_gene: TRBV28; abundance: .; j_gene: TRBJ1-2; CDR3aa: CASSLMNSGYTF
v_gene: TRBV19; abundance: medium-sized; j_gene: TRBJ1-1; CDR3aa: CASRVERWAEAFF
v_gene: TRBV19; abundance: .; j_gene: TRBJ2-1; CDR3aa: CASSIEDRYPNEQFF
v_gene: TRBV6-5; abundance: .; j_gene: TRBJ1-2; CDR3aa: CASSEVGYGYTF